A selection of T cell receptor beta chains follows, all from one sample in a study of T cell responses to AZD1222 COVID-19 vaccine. Sequencing was performed with immunoSEQ multiplex PCR; in TCRdb, only in-frame clones are kept and a portion is missing. The sample contains 90,000 to 150,000 clones, roughly 84% of which appear only once. This sample comprised peripheral blood, obtained on day 0 of AZD1222 vaccination. Receptors originate from an adult in good health. Each CDR3 is given with its conserved first and last residue.

>TRBV7-2
CASSLKNMNTEAFF
>TRBV5-8
CASSLQPGQEMNTEAFF
>TRBV10-3
CAISNGHGVYEQYF
>TRBV4-3
CASSQDPTREDGRSEQYF
>TRBV6-5
CASTLGSYEQYF
>TRBV11-3
CASSLVSAGGHEQYF
>TRBV11-2
CASSSQGGRFGELFF
>TRBV29-1
CSVGTSEDHEQFF
>TRBV19
CASSIPLAEPYEQYF
>TRBV7-2
CASSPTRIVADTQYF
>TRBV29-1
CSVEGGQGPGYTF
>TRBV24-1
CATSGTGDTGELFF
>TRBV29-1
CSVDIGLDEQYF
>TRBV7-3
CASSLRQGGTEAFF
>TRBV27
CASKWRPLTDTQYF
>TRBV19
CASSIWGQGRQLQYF
>TRBV11-2
CASSPTRAAWGGELFF
>TRBV7-3
CASSLSGTGSGYTF
>TRBV9
CASSASSGGASGETQYF
>TRBV29-1
CSVETTDQITDTQYF
>TRBV9
CASSVDGTSEYTGELFF
>TRBV7-9
CASSSGIRNSPLHF
>TRBV5-4
CASSLSAARETQYF
>TRBV7-2
CASSFSGSTSTDTQYF
>TRBV6-2/TRBV6-3
CASSGASGRVPNEQFF
>TRBV18
CASSPSAGQGIDEQYF
>TRBV7-3
CASSHDRGTDTQYF
>TRBV6-2/TRBV6-3
CASSYSGLGNQPQHF
>TRBV5-1
CASSLGGNQETQYF
>TRBV28
CASSLRRASRQYF
>TRBV3-1/TRBV3-2
CASSPYPLDSYGYTF
>TRBV10-3
CATCGQGGSGNTIYF
>TRBV5-6
CASSSLRSNTEAFF
>TRBV3-1/TRBV3-2
CASSAYRGLEAFF
>TRBV7-2
CASSWAGEQFF
>TRBV4-1
CASSQDPGVDYGYTF
>TRBV23-1
CASSLSFGASGGREHF
>TRBV23-1
CASLADGYTF
>TRBV7-9
CASSLSPAQGGFGEKLFF
>TRBV5-1
CASSLAGWQGGTGELFF
>TRBV6-6
CASGPRWGTSGSPYEQYF
>TRBV19
CASKGTLSYEQYF
>TRBV6-6
CASSYRAGGDYEQYF
>TRBV21-1
CASSKDRQNTEAFF
>TRBV7-2
CASSLVGPGTALETQYF
>TRBV19
CASNQTGGRRRGKLFF
>TRBV25-1
CASQPIRLYYEQYF
>TRBV9
CASSVPAGANTQYF
>TRBV15
CATSRGTELRANYGYTF
>TRBV19
CASSRQGSDTGELFF
>TRBV19
CASSIVAGRNEQFF